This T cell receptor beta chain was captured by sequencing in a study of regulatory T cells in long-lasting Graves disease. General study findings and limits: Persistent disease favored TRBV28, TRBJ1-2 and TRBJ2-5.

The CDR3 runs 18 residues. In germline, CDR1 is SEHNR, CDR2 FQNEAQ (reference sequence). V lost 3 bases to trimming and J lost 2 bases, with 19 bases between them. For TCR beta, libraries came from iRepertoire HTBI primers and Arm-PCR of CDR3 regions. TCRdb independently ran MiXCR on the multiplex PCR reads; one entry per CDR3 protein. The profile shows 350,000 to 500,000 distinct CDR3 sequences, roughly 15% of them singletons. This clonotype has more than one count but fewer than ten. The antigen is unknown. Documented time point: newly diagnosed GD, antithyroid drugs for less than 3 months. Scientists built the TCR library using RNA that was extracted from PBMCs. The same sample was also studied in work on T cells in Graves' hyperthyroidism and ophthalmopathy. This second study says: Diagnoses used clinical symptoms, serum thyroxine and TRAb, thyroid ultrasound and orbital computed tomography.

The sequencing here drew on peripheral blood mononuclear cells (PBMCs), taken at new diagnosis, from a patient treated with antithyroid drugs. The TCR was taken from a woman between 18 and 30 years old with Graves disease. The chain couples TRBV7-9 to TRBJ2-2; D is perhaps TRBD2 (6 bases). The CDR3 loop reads CASSFMVSSGSNTGELFF. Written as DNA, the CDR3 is TGTGCCAGCAGCTTCATGGTCTCGTCCGGGAGCAACACCGGGGAGCTGTTTTTT. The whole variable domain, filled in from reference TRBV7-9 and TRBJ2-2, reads DTGVSQNPRHKITKRGQNVTFRCDPISEHNRLYWYRQTLGQGPEFLTYFQNEAQLEKSRLLSDRFSAERPKGSFSTLEIQRTEQGDSAMYLCASSFMVSSGSNTGELFFGEGSRLTVL.